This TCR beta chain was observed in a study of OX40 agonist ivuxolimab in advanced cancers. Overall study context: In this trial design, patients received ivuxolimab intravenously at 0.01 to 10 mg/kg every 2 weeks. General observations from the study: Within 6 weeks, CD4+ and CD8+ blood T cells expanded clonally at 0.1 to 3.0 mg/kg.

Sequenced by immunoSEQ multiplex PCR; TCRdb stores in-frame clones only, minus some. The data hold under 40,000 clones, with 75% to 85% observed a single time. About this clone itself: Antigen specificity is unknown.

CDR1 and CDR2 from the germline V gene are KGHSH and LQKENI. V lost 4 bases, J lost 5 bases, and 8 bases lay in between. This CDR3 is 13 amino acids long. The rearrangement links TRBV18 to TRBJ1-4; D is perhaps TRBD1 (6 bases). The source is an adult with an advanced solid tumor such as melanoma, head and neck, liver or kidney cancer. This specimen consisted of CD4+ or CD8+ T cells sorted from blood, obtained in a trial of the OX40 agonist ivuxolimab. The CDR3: CASSRTENEKLFF. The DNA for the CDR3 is TGTGCCAGCTCACGGACAGAGAATGAAAAACTGTTTTTT.